This T cell receptor (beta chain) was observed in a study of regulatory T cells in long-lasting Graves disease. On the study more broadly: Graves' patients, diagnosed recently, had received antithyroid drugs under 3 months.

Study results and caveats: New patients shared some 970 public clonotypes, fewer than the approximately 3,000 shared by persistent patients. Persistent Graves' patients showed less TCR diversity than newly diagnosed ones.

For this clonotype: The antigen remains undetermined. A much larger clone differs from this one at a single base, so this may be a read error.

Relying on iRepertoire HTBI primers and Arm-PCR of CDR3 regions, the team built TCR beta libraries. How the authors handled the data: Throughout the samples, researchers identified fewer than 80 TRBV and around 15 TRBJ segments. TCRdb re-called the multiplex PCR reads with MiXCR, one entry per CDR3 protein. These V and J calls are TCRdb output, not the study's own analysis. This table has roughly 500,000 distinct CDR3 sequences, approximately 12% appearing once. V lost 7 bases to trimming and J lost 7 bases; unmatched junction nucleotides: 4. The length of the CDR3 is 13 residues. Germline assignment: CDR1 LGHDT and CDR2 YNNKEL (reference sequence). As for time point: newly diagnosed GD, antithyroid drugs for less than 3 months. From RNA extracted from PBMCs, the TCR library was made. A further study also used this sample, focusing on T cells in Graves' hyperthyroidism and ophthalmopathy.

The source material was peripheral blood mononuclear cells (PBMCs), sampled at new diagnosis, from a patient treated with antithyroid drugs. The source is a man aged 25 to 40 with Graves disease. This chain links TRBV3-1 with TRBJ1-4; 9 bases fit TRBD1. The CDR3 is CASIRTGVEKLFF. CDR3 sequence (DNA): TGTGCCAGCATCCGGACAGGGGTTGAAAAACTGTTTTTT.